This T cell receptor (beta chain) was identified during a study of blood T cells in healthy people across ages. A second 7 to 11 cycle PCR used barcoded and J-beta primers. Using its own MiXCR run on the 5' RACE reads, TCRdb lists one record per CDR3 protein. This sample yields about a million distinct CDR3 sequences, of which 35% to 40% are seen a single time; over 10% belongs to the top ten. The CDR3 totals 18 residues. The V end lost 5 bases, the J end lost 4 bases, and 26 bases lay between the germline ends. Per germline, CDR1 MNHEY and CDR2 SVGEGT. J is TRBJ1-1 and V is TRBV6-2 or TRBV6-3, with D maybe TRBD1 (6 bases). The sequence came from a man between 18 and 35 years old in good health. The sequenced sample consisted of blood. The CDR3 region is CASSPSYRELGLGTEAFF. In DNA form, the CDR3 reads TGTGCCAGCAGTCCATCGTACAGGGAATTAGGGTTGGGCACTGAAGCTTTCTTT.